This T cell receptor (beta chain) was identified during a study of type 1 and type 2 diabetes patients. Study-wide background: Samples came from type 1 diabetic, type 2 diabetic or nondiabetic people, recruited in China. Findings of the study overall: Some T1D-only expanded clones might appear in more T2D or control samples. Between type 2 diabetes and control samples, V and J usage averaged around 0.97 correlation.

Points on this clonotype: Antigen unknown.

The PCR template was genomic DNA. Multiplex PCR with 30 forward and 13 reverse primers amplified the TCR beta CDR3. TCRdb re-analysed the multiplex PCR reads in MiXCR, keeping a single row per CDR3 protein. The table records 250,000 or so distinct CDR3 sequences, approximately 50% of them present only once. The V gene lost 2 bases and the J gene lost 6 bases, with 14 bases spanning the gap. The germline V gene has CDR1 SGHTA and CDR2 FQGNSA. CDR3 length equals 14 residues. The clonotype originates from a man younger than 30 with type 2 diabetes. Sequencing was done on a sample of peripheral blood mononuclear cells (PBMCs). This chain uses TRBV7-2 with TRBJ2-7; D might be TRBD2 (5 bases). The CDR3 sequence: CASSLPSWTSEQYF. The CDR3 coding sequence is TGTGCCAGCAGCTTACCAAGTTGGACTTCCGAGCAGTACTTC.